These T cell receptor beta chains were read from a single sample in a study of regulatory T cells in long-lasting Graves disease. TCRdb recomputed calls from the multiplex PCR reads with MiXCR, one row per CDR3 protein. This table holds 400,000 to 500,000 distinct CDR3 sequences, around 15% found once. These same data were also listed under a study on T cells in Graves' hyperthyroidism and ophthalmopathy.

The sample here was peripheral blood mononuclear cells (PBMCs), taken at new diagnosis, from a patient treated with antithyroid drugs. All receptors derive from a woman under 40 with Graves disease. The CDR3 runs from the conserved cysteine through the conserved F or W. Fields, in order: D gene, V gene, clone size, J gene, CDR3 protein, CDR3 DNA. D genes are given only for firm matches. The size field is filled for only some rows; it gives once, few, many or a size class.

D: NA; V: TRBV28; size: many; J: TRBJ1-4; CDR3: CASVSATGHEKLFF; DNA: TGTGCCAGCGTTTCGGCCACGGGACATGAAAAACTGTTTTTT
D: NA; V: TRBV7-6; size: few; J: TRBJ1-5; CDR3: CASSFSTDQPQHF; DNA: TGTGCCAGCAGCTTTAGTACCGATCAGCCCCAGCATTTT
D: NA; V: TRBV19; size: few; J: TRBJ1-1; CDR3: CASSTEAFF; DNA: TGTGCCAGTAGTACTGAAGCTTTCTTT
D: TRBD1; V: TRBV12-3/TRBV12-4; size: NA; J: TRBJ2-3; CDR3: CASSLRGGADTQYF; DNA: TGTGCCAGCAGTTTAAGAGGGGGCGCAGATACGCAGTATTTT
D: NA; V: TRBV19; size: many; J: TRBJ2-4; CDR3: CASSHVAKNIQYF; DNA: TGTGCCAGTAGTCACGTAGCCAAAAACATTCAGTACTTC
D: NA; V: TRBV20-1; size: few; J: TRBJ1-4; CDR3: CSAETGSGGEKLFF; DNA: TGCAGTGCTGAAACAGGGAGTGGAGGGGAAAAACTGTTTTTT
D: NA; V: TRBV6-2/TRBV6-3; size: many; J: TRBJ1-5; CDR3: CASSYGRSNQPQHF; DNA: TGTGCCAGCAGTTACGGGAGGAGCAATCAGCCCCAGCATTTT
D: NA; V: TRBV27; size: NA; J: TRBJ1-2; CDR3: CASMGQNNYGYTF; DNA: TGTGCCAGCATGGGGCAGAATAACTATGGCTACACCTTC
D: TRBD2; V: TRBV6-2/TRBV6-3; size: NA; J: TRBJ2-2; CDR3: CASRGPRGAGELFF; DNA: TGTGCCAGCAGGGGGCCCCGGGGGGCCGGGGAGCTGTTTTTT
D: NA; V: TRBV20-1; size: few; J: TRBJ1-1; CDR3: CSASRLWAGSNTEAFF; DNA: TGCAGTGCTTCTAGACTCTGGGCAGGTTCAAACACTGAAGCTTTCTTT
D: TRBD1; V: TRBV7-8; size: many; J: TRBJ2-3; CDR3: CASSRRDRGSTDTQYF; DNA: TGTGCCAGCAGCCGCCGGGACAGGGGGAGCACAGATACGCAGTATTTT
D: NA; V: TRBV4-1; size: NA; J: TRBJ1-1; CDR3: CASSQDNGGWQNTEAFF; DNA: TGCGCCAGCAGCCAAGATAACGGGGGTTGGCAGAACACTGAAGCTTTCTTT
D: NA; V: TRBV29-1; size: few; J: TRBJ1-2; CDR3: CSVAQNYGYTF; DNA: TGCAGCGTTGCTCAGAACTATGGCTACACCTTC
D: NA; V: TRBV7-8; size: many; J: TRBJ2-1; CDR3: CASTDPSDYNEQFF; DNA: TGTGCCAGCACTGACCCCTCAGACTACAATGAGCAGTTCTTC
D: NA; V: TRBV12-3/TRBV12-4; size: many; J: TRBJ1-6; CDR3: CASSLQNNSPLHF; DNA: TGTGCCAGCAGTTTACAAAATAATTCACCCCTCCACTTT
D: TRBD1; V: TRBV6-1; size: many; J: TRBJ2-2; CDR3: CASRGTGLPTTGELFF; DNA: TGTGCCAGCAGGGGGACAGGGCTGCCAACAACCGGGGAGCTGTTTTTT
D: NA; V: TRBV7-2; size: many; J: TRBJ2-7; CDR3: CASSLDHNSYEQYF; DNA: TGTGCCAGCAGCCTAGACCACAATTCCTACGAGCAGTACTTC
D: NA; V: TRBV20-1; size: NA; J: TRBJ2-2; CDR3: CSAPPTSRSTGELFF; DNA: TGCAGTGCCCCACCAACTAGTCGGAGCACCGGGGAGCTGTTTTTT
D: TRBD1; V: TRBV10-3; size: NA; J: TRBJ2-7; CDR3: CAISGGQPNEQYF; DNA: TGTGCCATCAGTGGGGGACAGCCGAACGAGCAGTACTTC
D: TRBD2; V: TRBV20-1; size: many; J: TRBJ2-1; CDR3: CSAPRLAGVGEQFF; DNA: TGCAGTGCCCCCCGACTAGCGGGAGTGGGTGAGCAGTTCTTC
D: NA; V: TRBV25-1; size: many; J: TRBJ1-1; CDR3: CASSELQADLAGLNTEAFF; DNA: TGTGCCAGCAGTGAACTCCAAGCCGACCTAGCGGGGTTGAACACTGAAGCTTTCTTT
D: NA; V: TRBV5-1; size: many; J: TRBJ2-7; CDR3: CASSLDGGTAYEQYF; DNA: TGCGCCAGCAGCTTGGACGGCGGGACTGCCTACGAGCAGTACTTC
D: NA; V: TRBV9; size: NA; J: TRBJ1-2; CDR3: CASSVAPEGVRGYTF; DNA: TGTGCCAGCAGCGTAGCCCCGGAGGGAGTGAGGGGCTACACCTTC
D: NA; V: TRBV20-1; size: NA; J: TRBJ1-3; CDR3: CSARDSVRGNTIYF; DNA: TGCAGTGCTAGAGATAGTGTAAGGGGAAACACCATATATTTT
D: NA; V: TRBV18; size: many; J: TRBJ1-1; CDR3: CASSPPLRGNTEAFF; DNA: TGTGCCAGCTCACCGCCCTTAAGAGGGAACACTGAAGCTTTCTTT
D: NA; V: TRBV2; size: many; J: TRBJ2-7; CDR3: CASSEQAGDEQYF; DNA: TGTGCCAGCAGTGAACAGGCTGGGGACGAGCAGTACTTC